The 16 T cell receptor beta chains given below trace back to one sample, sequenced in a study of blood T cell repertoires in COVID-19. Generated by immunoSEQ multiplex PCR, the TCRdb table keeps only in-frame clones and is missing some. The sample lists 300,000 to 350,000 clones, 70% to 90% occurring once. Specimen: peripheral blood. These TCRs come from a woman under 40 with COVID-19, enrolled during active disease.

This clone was counted once. The V call is TRBV11-2, the J call TRBJ1-2; TRBD1 aligns across 9 bases. This CDR3 has 14 amino acids. Germline CDR1 and CDR2: SGHAT and FQNNGV. The V gene end was trimmed by 4 bases and the J gene end by 5 bases; junction bases not matched to a gene: 5. The CDR3 coding sequence is TGTGCCAGCAGCTCAAAGGACAGGGGTTATGGCTACACCTTC. Encoded protein: CASSSKDRGYGYTF.

The chain combines TRBV2 with TRBJ1-2, with TRBD1 matching 7 bases. This CDR3 region has 13 residues. After removal of 3 bases from V and 4 bases from J, the junction contained 2 bases not matched to a gene. Germline assignment: CDR1 SNHLY and CDR2 FYNNEI. CDR3 in DNA: TGTGCCAGCAGTGAGGCAGGGGGCTATGGCTACACCTTC. Protein: CASSEAGGYGYTF. The full variable domain, with the rest looked up from reference TRBV2 and TRBJ1-2, is EPEVTQTPSHQVTQMGQEVILRCVPISNHLYFYWYRQILGQKVEFLVSFYNNEISEKSEIFDDQFSVERPDGSNFTLKIRSTKLEDSAMYFCASSEAGGYGYTFGSGTRLTVV.

This chain joins TRBV27 and TRBJ1-2, with TRBD1 as a possible D gene (5 bases). The CDR3 totals 15 residues. The germline CDR1 and CDR2 sequences are MNHEY and SMNVEV (reference sequence). V shed 2 bases and J shed 4 bases, with 14 bases lying between them. The CDR3 reads CASSLRRDSAYGYTF. The CDR3 nucleotides are TGTGCCAGCAGTTTAAGGCGTGACAGTGCCTATGGCTACACCTTC.

The chain combines TRBV28 with TRBJ1-2, with TRBD1 matching 10 bases. Losses at the gene ends were 7 bases for V and 4 bases for J; bases not matched to a gene: 9. CDR1 and CDR2 from the germline V gene are MDHEN and SYDVKM. CDR3 length: 15 residues. CDR3 in amino acids: CASTTPGQGIYGYTF. CDR3 in DNA: TGTGCCAGCACCACTCCGGGACAGGGGATCTATGGCTACACCTTC.

The chain links TRBV30 to TRBJ1-1; D unresolved. Deletions cut 3 bases from V and 1 base from J, with 9 bases between. Germline V CDR1 and CDR2: GTSNPN, SVGIG (reference sequence). CDR3 size: 13 residues. CDR3 in amino acids: CAWSEGWNTEAFF. The DNA of the CDR3 is TGTGCCTGGAGCGAGGGTTGGAACACTGAAGCTTTCTTT.

This rearrangement joins TRBV12-5 to TRBJ1-3, with TRBD1 matching 9 bases. Per germline, CDR1 LGHNT and CDR2 FRNRAP. With V trimmed by 6 bases and J by 0 bases, 9 bases remained unmatched. This CDR3 spans 17 amino acids. DNA of the CDR3: TGTGCTAGTGGGCCTACAGGGGGCGTCCTCTCTGGAAACACCATATATTTT. Translating it yields CASGPTGGVLSGNTIYF. Based on the CDR3 plus reference TRBV12-5 and TRBJ1-3, the full variable domain is DARVTQTPRHKVTEMGQEVTMRCQPILGHNTVFWYRQTMMQGLELLAYFRNRAPLDDSGMPKDRFSAEMPDATLATLKIQPSEPRDSAVYFCASGPTGGVLSGNTIYFGEGSWLTVV.

In the case of this clone: Other DNA sequences in this specimen translate into the identical CDR3. The gene calls are TRBV11-3 and TRBJ2-7; 8 bases align to TRBD1. V was clipped by 3 bases and J by 3 bases; unmatched bases: 7. The CDR3 runs 15 residues. The germline CDR1 and CDR2 sequences are SGHNT and YENEEA. The CDR3 sequence is CASSFAGTGGYEQYF. For the CDR3, the DNA is TGTGCCAGCAGCTTCGCCGGGACAGGAGGCTACGAGCAGTACTTC.

V and J are TRBV6-2 or TRBV6-3 and TRBJ1-2; D might be TRBD1 (5 bases). CDR1 and CDR2 (germline): MNHEY, SVGEGT. The CDR3 spans 15 residues. The V end lost 5 bases, the J end lost 7 bases, and 20 bases lay between the germline ends. The CDR3, as DNA: TGTGCCAGCAGTGGGGCGGCAGGGAGGATAAGTGGCTACACCTTC. Translating gives CASSGAAGRISGYTF.

The chain links TRBV4-2 to TRBJ2-7; possibly TRBD2 for D (6 bases). Germline V gene sequence: CDR1 LGHNA, CDR2 YNFKEQ. The germline V and J ends were trimmed by 2 bases and 3 bases, with 17 bases remaining between them. The CDR3 extends over 16 amino acids. This chain's CDR3 is CASSQMAGLALYEQYF. In DNA, the CDR3 is TGTGCCAGCAGCCAAATGGCGGGTCTAGCGCTCTACGAGCAGTACTTC.

The CDR3 DNA sequence: TGCAGCGTGGGGAGAGGGGGCAATGTCTACGAGCAGTACTTC. Translated: CSVGRGGNVYEQYF. This sequence joins TRBV29-1 and TRBJ2-7, with 7 positions matching TRBD1. The CDR3 totals 14 residues. The J segment lost 3 bases and the V segment lost 6 bases, leaving 11 bases of the junction unmatched. Germline V lookup: CDR1 SQVTM, CDR2 ANQGSEA.

The rearrangement joins TRBV9 to TRBJ2-2; TRBD1 is a possible D gene (6 bases). The germline V gene has CDR1 SGDLS and CDR2 YYNGEE. Trimming cost V 3 bases and J 4 bases, with 19 bases left between them. The CDR3 spans 17 residues. The CDR3 DNA is TGTGCCAGCAGCGCCGCATTGGACAGTATCTCCACCGGGGAGCTGTTTTTT. Translated: CASSAALDSISTGELFF.

This sequence joins TRBV3-1 (or the pseudogene TRBV3-2) and TRBJ2-5; no reliable D call. The V end lost 4 bases, the J end lost 1 base, and 4 bases lay between the germline ends. Germline CDR1 LGHDT, CDR2 YNNKEL (reference sequence). The CDR3 has 12 residues. The CDR3 sequence: CASSPGQETQYF. The CDR3 coding sequence is TGTGCCAGCAGCCCCGGCCAAGAGACCCAGTACTTC.

V gene TRBV10-2 combines with J gene TRBJ1-5; D remains unclear. V dropped 0 bases and J dropped 6 bases, with 9 bases sitting between them. The CDR3 length is 14 residues. The germline CDR1 and CDR2 sequences are WSHSY and SAAADI. The CDR3 protein is CASSESTRGQPQHF. For the CDR3, the DNA is TGCGCCAGCAGTGAGTCGACTCGCGGTCAGCCCCAGCATTTT.

This clone was recorded a few times. The V call is TRBV6-6, the J call TRBJ1-5, with 9 bases matching TRBD1. CDR1 is MNHNY, CDR2 SVGAGI, per germline (reference sequence). Trimming took 2 bases from V and 4 from J; bases not matched to a gene: 0. CDR3 length equals 14 residues. The CDR3 bases are TGTGCCAGCAGTTACGACAGGGGGAATCAGCCCCAGCATTTT. It translates to CASSYDRGNQPQHF.

J is TRBJ1-2 and V is TRBV5-4; 9 positions match TRBD1. V shed 2 bases, J shed 5 bases, and the junction held 4 bases outside the gene matches. The CDR3 has 14 residues. CDR1 and CDR2 from the germline V gene are SGHNT and YYREEE (reference sequence). In DNA, the CDR3 is TGTGCCAGCAGCTTCAGCGGGACAGGGTATGGCTACACCTTC. Translated, it gives CASSFSGTGYGYTF.

The chain uses TRBV3-1 (or the pseudogene TRBV3-2) and TRBJ2-5; TRBD2 matches 7 bases. This CDR3 has 15 residues. Per the germline V gene, CDR1 is LGHDT and CDR2 is YNNKEL (reference sequence). After removal of 0 bases from V and 5 bases from J, the junction contained 6 bases not matched to a gene. The DNA of the CDR3 is TGTGCCAGCAGCCAAGACCGGACTAGGTCTGAGACCCAGTACTTC. Its translation is CASSQDRTRSETQYF.